The TCR beta chain under discussion was sequenced for a study of T cells after yellow fever vaccination. Study-wide results and caveats: Sorted repertoires could include abundant contaminating clonotypes from bulk cells. The study re-detected most primary-vaccination clones after the booster (96% CD4, almost 90% CD8). The secondary response showed a weaker magnitude and a faster peak, day 5 versus 15.

This CDR3 comprises 14 residues. Trimming stripped 4 bases from V and 12 bases from J, with 19 bases between. The germline gives CDR1 PRHDT, CDR2 FYEKMQ (reference sequence). This clonotype has a handful of counts. Its antigen remains unidentified. A process of 5'RACE template switching, which added a universal primer site and UMIs, was used to make TCR cDNA. MiXCR, run by TCRdb on the 5' RACE reads, gives a single entry per CDR3 protein. The sample includes tens of thousands of distinct CDR3 sequences, around 6.5% of them seen just once. The sequencing used CD8+ T cells sorted from PBMCs, collected 4 to 6 days after the first yellow fever vaccination. The chain joins TRBV13 to TRBJ2-4; D may be TRBD1 (6 bases). This receptor was taken from a man aged 18 to 35 who received the YFV17D yellow fever vaccine. The CDR3 loop is CASSSTGQYLTQYF. The CDR3 DNA sequence: TGTGCCAGCAGCTCTACCGGACAGTACCTCACTCAGTACTTC.